The clone carrying this TCR beta chain has a single count. The data originate from a study of blood T cell repertoires in COVID-19. Study summary: Acute and convalescent COVID-19 specimens originated in the United States, Italy and Spain. Sources were T cells, B-cell-depleted T cells, or PBMCs; the material itself was cDNA or gDNA.

In the original workflow: Nucleated cell counts were estimated from reference gene primer amplification. Profiling relied on immunoSEQ multiplex PCR, and the TCRdb table lists in-frame clones only, not all of them. That table furnishes V, J and clone size, whereas the DNA furnished D and trimming. The data hold about 320,000 clones, with 89% observed a single time. The CDR3 spans 14 residues. V was cut by 4 bases and J by 6 bases, with 14 bases left in between. Germline V gene sequence: CDR1 SGHRS, CDR2 YFSETQ. V and J are TRBV5-1 and TRBJ2-1, with D tentatively TRBD1 (5 bases). Sequencing was done on a sample of peripheral blood. This receptor was obtained from a man between 18 and 29 years old who had recovered from COVID-19. CDR3: CASSEPDSPNEQFF. CDR3 coding DNA: TGCGCCAGCAGCGAACCCGACAGCCCCAATGAGCAGTTCTTC.